This T cell receptor beta chain was captured in a study of blood T cell repertoires in COVID-19 (dated by TCRdb to about 2020). For context, the study as a whole: Collaborator samples came from the United States, Italy and Spain and covered acute and convalescent phases of COVID-19. The prospective study material was composed of cDNA or gDNA derived from T cells, B-cell-depleted T cells, or PBMCs. The dataset comprised deeply sampled blood TCRbeta repertoires from subjects exposed to, actively infected with, or recovered from COVID-19. A freely available public database, intended as a resource for researchers studying the immune response to SARS-CoV-2, is where the repertoires were released. Samples were obtained from the ongoing ImmuneRACE study (first 160 participants) and from 1,254 subjects provided by 6 global collaborators. A de-identified subject ID, COVID-19 status, age in years and sex were almost always included in the sample metadata. Where HLA class I and class II types were available, the types were taken from metadata supplied by the sample provider, not from assay-based typing.

Enrolling through a virtual design, the prospective study's participants ranged in age from about 18 to 89 years and lived across roughly 24 United States geographic areas. To assign participants to cohorts, the prospective study relied on clinical history that participants themselves reported in a screening survey and a study questionnaire. Mobile phlebotomists in the prospective study collected whole blood, serum and a nasopharyngeal or oropharyngeal swab from every participant. Additional blood draws and questionnaires over a 2-month period could optionally be provided by prospective study participants. Prospective study blood samples were shipped either frozen or at room temperature before DNA extraction. The paper as a whole reports these results and caveats: The amount of clinical and demographic metadata varied by source and participant and was provided uncurated.

As concerns this clone: No antigen is known for it. Qualities for individual bases were not recorded, and no much larger clone is one base off.

TCRbeta CDR3 regions were amplified from genomic DNA using the immunoSEQ Assay, a bias-controlled multiplex PCR. Concerning the study's data processing: The number of nucleated cells in each sample was estimated by amplification of reference gene primers within the assay. To quantify the absolute abundance of each unique TCRbeta CDR3 rearrangement, sequence reads were collapsed and filtered. Productive Simpson clonality was computed per sample as the square root of Simpson's diversity index over productive rearrangements. In its TCRdb copy, this immuneACCESS table keeps in-frame sequences only and misses some clones. Where compared with another copy, unresolved V genes explain less than half of these, and the others have no known cause. The V and J calls and clone size come from that table; D and trimming were worked out from the DNA. This sample has about 310,000 clones in its table, and around 90% of those were observed once. The leading ten clones occupy 3.5% to 4.5% of the sample.

The specimen was PBMCs or T cells enriched from blood (not recorded which). This TCR came from a woman in her late teens or twenties with acute COVID-19.

This receptor has the CDR3 CASRPPGVGTGELFF. The nucleotide sequence reads as follows: TGTGCCAGCAGGCCGCCGGGAGTAGGCACCGGGGAGCTGTTTTTT. The V gene is TRBV6-5 and the J gene is TRBJ2-2, and the D gene may be TRBD2, 6 bases matching. CDR3 length: 15 amino acids, cysteine to phenylalanine. The retained sequence is limited to the CDR3, 45 bases, with the frame set at the first base. V gives up 6 bases and J gives up 4 bases, and the segment between their germline ends measures 15 bases. Taken from the germline V gene, the CDR1 and CDR2 loops are MNHEY and SVGAGI.